The 9 T cell receptor beta chains reported below all come from one sample, sequenced in a study of OX40 agonist ivuxolimab in advanced cancers. Only in-frame clones appear in the TCRdb table, and some are missing; sequencing was by immunoSEQ multiplex PCR. This sample has about 86,000 clones; roughly 89% occur once, and the top ten carry roughly 8.9%. The sequencing used CD4+ or CD8+ T cells sorted from blood, collected in a trial of the OX40 agonist ivuxolimab. The receptors shown here come from an adult with an advanced solid tumor such as melanoma, head and neck, liver or kidney cancer.

V gene TRBV27 combines with J gene TRBJ1-1, with D unresolved. Per the germline V gene, CDR1 is MNHEY and CDR2 is SMNVEV (reference sequence). The CDR3 extends over 14 amino acids. Between the trimmed V and J ends, which lost 4 bases and 1 base, there was a span of 10 bases. CDR3 bases: TGTGCCAGCAGTTCCCTTATGACGAACACTGAAGCTTTCTTT. This encodes CASSSLMTNTEAFF.

This sequence joins TRBV9 and TRBJ2-6; D unclear. Looked up from germline, CDR1 is SGDLS and CDR2 is YYNGEE. Trimming pared 1 base from V and 0 bases from J, leaving 5 bases between. The CDR3 totals 15 residues. DNA for the CDR3: TGTGCCAGCAGCGTATATGCCTCTGGGGCCAACGTCCTGACTTTC. This translates into CASSVYASGANVLTF.

The chain has TRBV5-5 and TRBJ2-7, with TRBD2 matching over 9 bases. CDR3 length: 16 residues. The V gene's germline CDR1 is SGHKS and CDR2 YYEKEE (reference sequence). V trimming: 3 bases; J trimming: 6 bases; junction bases outside the gene matches: 13. For the CDR3, the DNA is TGTGCCAGCAGCTCCTCGCGGCGGCTAGCGGGACTCGAGCAGTACTTC. Translation gives CASSSSRRLAGLEQYF.

The chain joins TRBV10-1 to TRBJ2-3; 9 nucleotides align to TRBD2. J lost 0 bases, V lost 3 bases, and 4 bases had no gene match. This CDR3 comprises 16 residues. Germline V CDR1 and CDR2: WNHNN, SYGVQD (reference sequence). The CDR3 here is CASSDRAGGSTDTQYF. The CDR3 coding sequence is TGCGCCAGCAGTGACCGTGCGGGAGGGAGCACAGATACGCAGTATTTT.

This chain uses TRBV4-2 with TRBJ1-4; TRBD1 agrees at 10 bases. The CDR3 has 17 residues. The germline V gene encodes CDR1 LGHNA and CDR2 YNFKEQ. V was pared by 3 bases and J by 5 bases, with 9 bases of the junction left unmatched. The CDR3 region has the DNA TGTGCCAGCAGCCAGTGGGCCGGGACAGGGGCGAATGAAAAACTGTTTTTT. It translates to CASSQWAGTGANEKLFF.

The table lists this clone with many counts. This sequence joins TRBV2 and TRBJ1-5; D ambiguous. This CDR3 comprises 16 residues. V lost 4 bases and J lost 0, with 13 bases in between. CDR1 is SNHLY, CDR2 FYNNEI, per germline. CDR3 sequence: CASSVYETYSNQPQHF. The CDR3 region has the DNA TGTGCCAGCAGTGTCTACGAGACCTATAGCAATCAGCCCCAGCATTTT.

The chain joins TRBV30 to TRBJ1-5, with D unresolved. With 1 base removed from V and 4 bases from J, the gap between germline ends came to 17 bases. The CDR3 length is 16 residues. The germline V gene encodes CDR1 GTSNPN and CDR2 SVGIG (reference sequence). The CDR3 region is CAWSAFSSPSNQPQHF. Here the CDR3 DNA reads TGTGCCTGGAGTGCCTTTTCGTCACCGTCAAATCAGCCCCAGCATTTT.

The rearrangement uses TRBV28 and TRBJ1-2; 7 bases are a match to TRBD1. The length of the CDR3 is 16 residues. V dropped 4 bases and J dropped 4; count of bases not matched to a gene: 12. Germline loops: CDR1 MDHEN, CDR2 SYDVKM. The CDR3, as DNA: TGTGCCAGCAGTTCAGCGACAGGGTTTGTTGGCTATGGCTACACCTTC. It encodes CASSSATGFVGYGYTF.

V gene TRBV19 combines with J gene TRBJ1-2; D remains ambiguous. This CDR3 contains 15 residues. Between the trimmed V and J ends, which lost 6 bases and 5 bases, there was a span of 19 bases. From germline, CDR1 is LNHDA and CDR2 SQIVND (reference sequence). CDR3 sequence (DNA): TGTGCCAGTAGCCCCGAACCCGCACAAATTTATGGCTACACCTTC. Its protein is CASSPEPAQIYGYTF.